These 10 T cell receptor beta chains came from one sample sequenced in a study of identical twins. Each CDR3 protein gets one entry after TCRdb re-called the 5' RACE reads with MiXCR. The table includes roughly 720,000 distinct CDR3 sequences, around a sixth detected once. These data also featured in a second study, about T cells expressing NK-cell markers.

Sequenced: PBMCs. Source of these receptors: a woman in her late teens or twenties in good health.

The chain uses TRBV9 and TRBJ2-3; weak D call: TRBD2 (6 bases). Trimming pared 1 base from V and 3 bases from J, leaving 15 bases between. This CDR3 is 16 amino acids long. The germline gives CDR1 SGDLS, CDR2 YYNGEE. In DNA, the CDR3 is TGTGCCAGCAGCGTAAGTTCGGGGGTTCGGACAGATACGCAGTATTTT. Amino acids: CASSVSSGVRTDTQYF.

This clonotype occurred a few times. The chain recombines TRBV20-1 with TRBJ2-1, with 11 bases identical to TRBD2. The CDR3 has 15 amino acids. V trimming: 3 bases; J trimming: 7 bases; junction bases outside the gene matches: 8. CDR1 is DFQATT and CDR2 is SNEGSKA in the germline V gene (reference sequence). The DNA for the CDR3 is TGCAGTGCTAGTCATCAACTAGCGGGGGATAATGAGCAGTTCTTC. It is translated as CSASHQLAGDNEQFF.

In DNA, the CDR3 is TGTGCCAGCACTACGGGGAGACTTTACAATGAGCAGTTCTTC. Its protein product is CASTTGRLYNEQFF. The chain uses TRBV6-2 or TRBV6-3 and TRBJ2-1; D might be TRBD2 (5 bases). Germline V gives CDR1 MNHEY, CDR2 SVGEGT. This CDR3 spans 14 amino acids. The V end was cut by 7 bases, the J end by 4 bases, with 14 bases between.

This clonotype was picked up a small number of times. The rearrangement links TRBV12-3 or TRBV12-4 to TRBJ2-7; D remains ambiguous. The V end was cut by 5 bases, the J end by 5 bases, with 7 bases between. The CDR3 sequence is 11 residues long. CDR3 bases: TGTGCCAGCAGTCCGGCGCACGAGCAGTACTTC. Encoded protein: CASSPAHEQYF.

This clonotype was seen many times. The chain links TRBV10-3 to TRBJ2-1; the match to TRBD1 covers 9 bases. V shed 0 bases, J shed 2 bases, and the junction held 5 bases outside the gene matches. The CDR3 has 17 residues. Germline V CDR1 and CDR2: ENHRY, SYGVKD. This chain's CDR3 is CAISESDRDRAYNEQFF. In DNA, the CDR3 is TGTGCCATCAGTGAGTCAGACCGGGACAGGGCCTACAATGAGCAGTTCTTC.

This clonotype was counted a few times. This chain uses TRBV15 with TRBJ2-5; the D gene is possibly TRBD2 (6 bases). Looked up from germline, CDR1 is LNHNV and CDR2 is YYDKDF (reference sequence). The CDR3 sequence is 13 residues long. Trimming stripped 5 bases from V and 4 bases from J, with 11 bases between. CDR3 protein: CATSGSGVETQYF. In nucleotides, the CDR3 is TGTGCCACCAGCGGATCGGGAGTAGAGACCCAGTACTTC.

The CDR3 sequence: CATGLAGVHEQFF. The CDR3, as DNA: TGTGCCACCGGGCTAGCGGGAGTCCATGAGCAGTTCTTC. This chain uses TRBV15 with TRBJ2-1, with 10 positions matching TRBD2. V lost 8 bases and J lost 8; bases outside the gene matches: 6. Per germline, CDR1 LNHNV and CDR2 YYDKDF (reference sequence). The CDR3 runs to 13 residues.

The V and J genes are TRBV24-1 and TRBJ1-1; D unclear. CDR1 is KGHDR, CDR2 SFDVKD, per germline. The CDR3 consists of 15 residues. The V end was cut by 2 bases, the J end by 1 base, with 10 bases between. CDR3 loop: CATSDSRGGNTEAFF. CDR3 sequence (DNA): TGTGCCACCAGTGATTCCCGCGGTGGGAACACTGAAGCTTTCTTT.

This chain joins TRBV7-3 and TRBJ2-1; D is unresolved. The V end was cut by 2 bases, the J end by 8 bases, with 16 bases between. The CDR3 runs to 15 residues. Germline V gene lookup returns CDR1 SGHTA and CDR2 FQGTGA. CDR3 nucleotide sequence: TGTGCCAGCAGCTTAGCCGGATCCATAGTCGATGAGCAGTTCTTC. It encodes CASSLAGSIVDEQFF.

This clonotype turned up a few times. This rearrangement joins TRBV29-1 to TRBJ1-2, with D possibly matching TRBD1 (6 bases). The V and J ends lost 7 bases and 6 bases respectively, with 12 bases between them. This CDR3 has 11 residues. Germline lookup yields CDR1 SQVTM and CDR2 ANQGSEA. Here the CDR3 reads CSAEAGDGYTF. CDR3 sequence (DNA): TGCAGCGCTGAGGCAGGGGATGGCTACACCTTC.